Listed below are T cell receptor beta chains from one sample, sequenced in a study of cytomegalovirus exposure and HLA in healthy donors. Assay used: immunoSEQ multiplex PCR; TCRdb lists only in-frame clones, some missing. The sample lists some 150,000 clones, around four fifths occurring once. Specimen: PBMCs. These receptor sequences come from a woman aged 50 to 60 in good health and CMV-seronegative. CDR3s leave out the opening cysteine and the closing phenylalanine or tryptophan.

TRBV9	TRBJ2-2	ASSVPEDRGFTGELF
TRBV27	TRBJ1-1	ASSWTGDTEAF
TRBV27	TRBJ1-6	ASSLGGVYNSPLH
TRBV19	TRBJ1-2	ASSPSRGQRYYGYT
TRBV12-5	TRBJ2-1	ASASGQFGWYNEQF
TRBV5-4	TRBJ1-2	ASSLGGQALNPDYGYT
TRBV27	TRBJ2-2	ASSLSPLLAGAANTGELF
TRBV13	-	ASSLRPGDEQY
TRBV4-3	TRBJ1-5	ASSQGRDQPQH
TRBV7-8	TRBJ2-1	ASKVRWRESPNEQF
TRBV11-2	TRBJ2-1	ASSLVAGSKLDEQF
TRBV9	TRBJ1-3	ASSVSTERTGNTIY
TRBV21-1	TRBJ2-7	APRPRRLADSYEQY
TRBV7-9	TRBJ1-5	ASSPTGSGTPQH
TRBV19	TRBJ2-5	ATSAGGRLETQY
TRBV4-3	TRBJ2-7	ASSLGLAAAYEQY
TRBV7-2	TRBJ1-2	ASSLVGQEGGYT
TRBV28	TRBJ2-4	ASSLSGTKNIQY
TRBV29-1	TRBJ2-3	SVGQGGTDTQY
TRBV19	TRBJ1-5	ASRRQPPGTGRGQPQH
TRBV5-1	-	ASKGQSSYEQY
TRBV7-3	TRBJ2-5	ASSTGLAGAETQY
TRBV9	TRBJ1-4	ASSPRGLGATNEKLF
TRBV5-1	TRBJ1-4	ASRIAYLGREGKLF